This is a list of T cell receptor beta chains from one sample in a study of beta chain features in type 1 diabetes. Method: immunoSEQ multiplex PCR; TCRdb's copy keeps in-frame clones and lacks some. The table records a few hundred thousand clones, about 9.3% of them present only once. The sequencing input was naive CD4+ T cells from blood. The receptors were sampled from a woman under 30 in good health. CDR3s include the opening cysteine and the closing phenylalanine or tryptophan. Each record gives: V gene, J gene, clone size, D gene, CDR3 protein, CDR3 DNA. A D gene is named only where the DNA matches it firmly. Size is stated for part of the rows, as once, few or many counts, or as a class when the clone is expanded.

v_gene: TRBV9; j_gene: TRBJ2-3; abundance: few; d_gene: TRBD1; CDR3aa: CASSARDRTDTQYF; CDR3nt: TGTGCCAGCAGCGCAAGGGACAGGACAGATACGCAGTATTTT
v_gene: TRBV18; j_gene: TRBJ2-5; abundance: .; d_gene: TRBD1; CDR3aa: CASSPPGTGGGGETQYF; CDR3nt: TGTGCCAGCTCACCACCGGGGACAGGGGGCGGCGGAGAGACCCAGTACTTC
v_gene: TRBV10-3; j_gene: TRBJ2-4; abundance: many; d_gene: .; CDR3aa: CAISEATSRDIQYF; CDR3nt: TGTGCCATCAGTGAGGCCACCTCCAGGGACATTCAGTACTTC
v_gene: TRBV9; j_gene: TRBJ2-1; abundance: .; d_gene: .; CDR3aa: CASSVGGGGYNEQFF; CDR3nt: TGTGCCAGCAGCGTAGGAGGAGGAGGATACAATGAGCAGTTCTTC
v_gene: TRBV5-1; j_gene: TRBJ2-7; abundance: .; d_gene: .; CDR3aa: CASSPSRGAAYEQYF; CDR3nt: TGCGCCAGCAGCCCCTCCCGGGGGGCAGCCTACGAGCAGTACTTC
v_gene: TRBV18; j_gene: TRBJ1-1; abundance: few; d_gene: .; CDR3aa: CASSPPRVNTEAFF; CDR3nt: TGTGCCAGCTCACCACCACGAGTTAACACTGAAGCTTTCTTT
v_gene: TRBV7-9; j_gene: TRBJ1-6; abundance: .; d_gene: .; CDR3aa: CASSPQGFNSPLHF; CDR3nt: TGTGCCAGCAGCCCACAGGGCTTCAATTCACCCCTCCACTTT
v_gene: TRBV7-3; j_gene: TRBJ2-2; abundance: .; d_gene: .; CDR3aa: CASSSDRNTGELFF; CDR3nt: TGTGCCAGCAGTTCAGACAGGAACACCGGGGAGCTGTTTTTT
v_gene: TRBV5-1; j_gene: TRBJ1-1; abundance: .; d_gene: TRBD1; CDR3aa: CASSLRTGGGTEAFF; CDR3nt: TGCGCCAGCAGCTTGCGGACAGGGGGCGGCACTGAAGCTTTCTTT
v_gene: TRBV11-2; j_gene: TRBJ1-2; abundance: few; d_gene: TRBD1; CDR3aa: CASSSNSHRGSKQGYTF; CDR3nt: TGTGCCAGCAGCTCTAATTCCCACAGGGGCTCGAAACAAGGCTACACCTTC
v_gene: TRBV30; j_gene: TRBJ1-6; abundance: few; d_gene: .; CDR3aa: CAWSGSQGPNSPLHF; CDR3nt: TGTGCCTGGAGTGGATCACAGGGACCTAATTCACCCCTCCACTTT
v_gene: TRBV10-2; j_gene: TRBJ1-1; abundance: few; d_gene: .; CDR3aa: CASSGVRGGAEAFF; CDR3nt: TGCGCCAGCAGTGGAGTCCGAGGAGGGGCTGAAGCTTTCTTT
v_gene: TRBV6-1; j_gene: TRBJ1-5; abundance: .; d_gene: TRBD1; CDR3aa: CASSQDRGNNQPQHF; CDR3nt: TGTGCCAGCAGCCAGGACAGGGGTAACAATCAGCCCCAGCATTTT
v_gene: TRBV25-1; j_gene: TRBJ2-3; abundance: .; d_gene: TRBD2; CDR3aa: CASQTSGSTDTQYF; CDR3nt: TGTGCCAGCCAGACTAGCGGGAGCACAGATACGCAGTATTTT
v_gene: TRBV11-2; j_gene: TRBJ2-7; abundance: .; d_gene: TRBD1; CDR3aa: CASSFFPGLRQGAAYEQYF; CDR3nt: TGTGCCAGCAGCTTTTTTCCCGGGCTTCGACAGGGGGCCGCCTACGAGCAGTACTTC
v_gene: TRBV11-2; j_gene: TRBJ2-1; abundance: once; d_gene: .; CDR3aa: CASTSPGISNEQFF; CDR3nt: TGTGCCAGCACGTCCCCCGGGATATCGAATGAGCAGTTCTTC
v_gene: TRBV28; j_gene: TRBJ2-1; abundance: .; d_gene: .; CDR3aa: CASSSIPGAGEQFF; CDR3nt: TGTGCCAGCAGTTCGATCCCAGGGGCCGGGGAGCAGTTCTTC
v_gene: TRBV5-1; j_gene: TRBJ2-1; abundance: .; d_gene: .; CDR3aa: CASSLGTPSSYNEQFF; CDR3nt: TGCGCCAGCAGCTTGGGAACGCCGAGCTCCTACAATGAGCAGTTCTTC
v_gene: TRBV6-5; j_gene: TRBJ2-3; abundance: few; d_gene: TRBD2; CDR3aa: CASSYWREADTQYF; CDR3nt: TGTGCCAGCAGTTACTGGCGGGAGGCGGATACGCAGTATTTT
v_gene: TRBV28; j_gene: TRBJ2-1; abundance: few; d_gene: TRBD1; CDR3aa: CASSWGDRAHEQFF; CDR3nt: TGTGCCAGCAGTTGGGGGGACAGGGCCCATGAGCAGTTCTTC
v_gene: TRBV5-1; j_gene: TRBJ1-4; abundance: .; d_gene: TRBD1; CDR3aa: CASSQGASEKLFF; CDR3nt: TGCGCCAGCAGCCAGGGGGCCAGTGAAAAACTGTTTTTT
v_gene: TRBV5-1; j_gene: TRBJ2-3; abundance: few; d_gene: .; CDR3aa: CASSLSASGNPDTQYF; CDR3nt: TGCGCCAGCAGCTTGTCCGCGTCAGGGAACCCAGATACGCAGTATTTT
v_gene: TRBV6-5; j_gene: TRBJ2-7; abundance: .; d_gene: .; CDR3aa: CASSYSGGEQYF; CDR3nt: TGTGCCAGCAGTTACTCGGGCGGGGAGCAGTACTTC
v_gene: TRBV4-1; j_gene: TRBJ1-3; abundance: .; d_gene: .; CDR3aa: CASSQDLSGFNSGNTIYF; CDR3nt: TGCGCCAGCAGCCAAGATCTATCCGGTTTTAACTCTGGAAACACCATATATTTT
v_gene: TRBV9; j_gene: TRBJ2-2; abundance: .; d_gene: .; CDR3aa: CASSVTLAGELFF; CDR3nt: TGTGCCAGCAGCGTAACTTTGGCCGGGGAGCTGTTTTTT
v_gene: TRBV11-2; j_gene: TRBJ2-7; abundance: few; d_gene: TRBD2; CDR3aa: CASSLAGGLHEQYF; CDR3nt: TGTGCCAGCAGCTTAGCGGGAGGGCTGCACGAGCAGTACTTC
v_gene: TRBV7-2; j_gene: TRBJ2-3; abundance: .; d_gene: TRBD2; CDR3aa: CASSPRTSDTDTQYF; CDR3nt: TGTGCCAGCAGCCCACGGACTAGCGACACAGATACGCAGTATTTT
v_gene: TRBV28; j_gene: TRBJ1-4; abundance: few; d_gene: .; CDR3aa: CASSLSGAGNEKLFF; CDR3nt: TGTGCCAGCAGTTTATCAGGAGCAGGGAATGAAAAACTGTTTTTT
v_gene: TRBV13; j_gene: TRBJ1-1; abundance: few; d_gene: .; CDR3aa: CASSFRGIEAFF; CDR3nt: TGTGCCAGCAGCTTTCGGGGGATTGAAGCTTTCTTT
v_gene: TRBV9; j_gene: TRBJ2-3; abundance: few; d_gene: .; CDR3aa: CASSVQGTDTQYF; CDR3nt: TGTGCCAGCAGCGTGCAGGGAACAGATACGCAGTATTTT
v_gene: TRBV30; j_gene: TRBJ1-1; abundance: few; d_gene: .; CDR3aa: CAWMGGKHTEAFF; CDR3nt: TGTGCCTGGATGGGGGGGAAACACACTGAAGCTTTCTTT
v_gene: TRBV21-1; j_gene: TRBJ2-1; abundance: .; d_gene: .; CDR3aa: CASLAGGRDNEQFF; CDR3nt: TGTGCCAGCCTAGCGGGGGGGCGGGACAATGAGCAGTTCTTC
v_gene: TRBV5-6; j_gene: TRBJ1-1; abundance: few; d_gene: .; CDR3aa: CASSLQGRLAEAFF; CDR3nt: TGTGCCAGCAGCTTACAGGGAAGGTTGGCTGAAGCTTTCTTT
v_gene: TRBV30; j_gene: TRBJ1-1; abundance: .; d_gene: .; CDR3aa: CAWFSLNTEAFF; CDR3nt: TGTGCCTGGTTTTCCTTGAACACTGAAGCTTTCTTT
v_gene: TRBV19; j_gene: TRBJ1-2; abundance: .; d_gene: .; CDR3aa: CASSISGARGYTF; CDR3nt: TGTGCCAGTAGTATAAGCGGGGCGCGAGGCTACACCTTC
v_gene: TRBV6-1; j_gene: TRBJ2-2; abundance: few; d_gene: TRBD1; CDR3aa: CASSWTGFSGELFF; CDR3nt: TGTGCCAGCAGTTGGACAGGGTTTAGCGGGGAGCTGTTTTTT
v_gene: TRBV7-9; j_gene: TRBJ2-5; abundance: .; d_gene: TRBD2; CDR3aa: CASNPDGLAGAEQYF; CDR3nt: TGTGCCAGCAACCCCGATGGACTAGCGGGGGCCGAACAGTACTTC
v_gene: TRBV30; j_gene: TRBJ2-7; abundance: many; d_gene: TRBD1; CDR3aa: CAWTLDRGDYEQYF; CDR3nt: TGTGCCTGGACCCTGGACAGGGGTGACTACGAGCAGTACTTC
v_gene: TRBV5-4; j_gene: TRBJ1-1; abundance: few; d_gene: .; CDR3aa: CASSLVANTEAFF; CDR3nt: TGTGCCAGCAGCTTGGTGGCTAACACTGAAGCTTTCTTT
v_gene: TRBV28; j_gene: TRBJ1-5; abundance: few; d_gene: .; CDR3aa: CASSGRGLRGAQPQHF; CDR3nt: TGTGCCAGCAGTGGCCGGGGTCTCAGGGGTGCTCAGCCCCAGCATTTT